This TCR beta chain appears in the sequencing data of a study of persistence of HIV-infected CD4 T cells. As for this clone: The target antigen is unknown.

In germline, CDR1 is MNHEY, CDR2 SMNVEV (reference sequence). With 8 bases clipped from V and 2 bases from J, the junction kept 11 bases outside the gene matches. The CDR3 extends over 17 amino acids. Anti-CD3/anti-CD28 beads served as a nonspecific positive control stimulus. Sorting of responding CD4+ T cells relied on upregulated CD40 ligand together with CD69. CD8+ T cells were removed from PBMCs prior to stimulation. Sequencing used immunoSEQ version 4 in survey mode. Profiling relied on immunoSEQ multiplex PCR, and the TCRdb table lists in-frame clones only, not all of them. Here the sample spans 40,000 to 45,000 clones, approximately 88% being singletons.

The receptor was isolated from an adult man with HIV who was CMV-seropositive. The source was CD4+ T cells sorted from PBMCs after roughly 18-hour stimulation, collected from a patient who received antiretroviral therapy. The rearrangement joins TRBV27 to TRBJ2-3; 12 bases match TRBD2. The CDR3 reads CASFPLLAGGFTDTQYF. Here the CDR3 DNA reads TGTGCCAGCTTCCCTCTTCTAGCGGGGGGGTTCACAGATACGCAGTATTTT.